These 31 T cell receptor beta chains originate from one sample sequenced in a study of T-cell reconstitution after alpha-beta-depleted transplantation in children. Preparing the TCRbeta library involved the use of unique molecular identifiers. TCRdb analysed the PCR reads with MiXCR anew, one entry per CDR3 protein. This table has 600,000 to 700,000 distinct CDR3 sequences, roughly 17% appearing once. The source was PBMCs from the stem cell graft donor, collected from the stem cell graft. Source of these receptors: a human donor who donated a stem cell graft to a child with acute myeloid leukemia.

In its sample, this clonotype was seen many times. The gene calls are TRBV7-9 and TRBJ1-1; perhaps TRBD1 as D (5 bases). The germline gives CDR1 SEHNR, CDR2 FQNEAQ (reference sequence). CDR3 size: 13 residues. V lost 5 bases and J lost 1, with 8 bases in between. CDR3 sequence reads: CASSPQANTEAFF. The CDR3 DNA is TGTGCCAGCAGCCCACAGGCGAACACTGAAGCTTTCTTT.

The genes are TRBV29-1 and TRBJ2-7; 9 bases align to TRBD1. In germline, CDR1 is SQVTM, CDR2 ANQGSEA. With 6 bases clipped from V and 2 bases from J, the junction kept 8 bases outside the gene matches. This CDR3 contains 14 residues. The CDR3 protein is CSVGHRDRAYEQYF. The DNA of the CDR3 is TGCAGCGTAGGGCACCGGGACAGGGCCTACGAGCAGTACTTC.

This chain links TRBV11-3 with TRBJ2-2; 7 bases are shared with TRBD1. CDR1 and CDR2 from the germline V gene are SGHNT and YENEEA. Trimming took 3 bases from V and 7 from J; bases not matched to a gene: 5. The CDR3 has 14 residues. Here the CDR3 DNA reads TGTGCCAGCAGCTTTCCAGGGGGAAACGGGGAGCTGTTTTTT. As protein: CASSFPGGNGELFF. Full variable domain (remainder filled in from reference TRBV11-3 and TRBJ2-2): EAGVVQSPRYKIIEKKQPVAFWCNPISGHNTLYWYLQNLGQGPELLIRYENEEAVDDSQLPKDRFSAERLKGVDSTLKIQPAELGDSAVYLCASSFPGGNGELFFGEGSRLTVL.

This clonotype was picked up many times. The V and J genes are TRBV12-3 or TRBV12-4 and TRBJ2-7; D unclear. CDR3 length equals 12 residues. V lost 5 bases and J lost 1, with 6 bases in between. The CDR3, as DNA: TGTGCCAGCAGTGTGTTGTCCTACGAGCAGTACTTC. This sequence encodes CASSVLSYEQYF.

This rearrangement joins TRBV15 to TRBJ2-2, with TRBD1 as a possible D gene (6 bases). Germline V gives CDR1 LNHNV, CDR2 YYDKDF (reference sequence). V shed 1 base and J shed 5 bases, with 11 bases lying between them. CDR3 length equals 15 residues. CDR3 bases: TGTGCCACCAGCAGAGTCGTAGGGACAACCGGGGAGCTGTTTTTT. Its translation: CATSRVVGTTGELFF.

The gene calls are TRBV7-9 and TRBJ1-2, with 7 bases fitting TRBD1. CDR1 SEHNR and CDR2 FQNEAQ come from the germline V gene (reference sequence). The trim removed 7 bases at V and 5 bases at J, leaving 19 bases unmatched. CDR3 length: 17 amino acids. The DNA of the CDR3 is TGTGCCAGCATGTCGATGGGGGCCGGGACAGATGAATATGGCTACACCTTC. It specifies CASMSMGAGTDEYGYTF.

In regard to this clonotype: A single base separates this from a much larger clone, so it may be a read error. The rearrangement links TRBV7-2 to TRBJ2-1; 11 bases are a match to TRBD2. Germline assignment: CDR1 SGHTA and CDR2 FQGNSA. The junction had 2 bases not matched to a gene; V was cut back by 1 base and J by 12 bases. The CDR3 sequence is 13 residues long. DNA for the CDR3: TGTGCCAGCAGCTTAGGGCTAGCGGGGGGGCAGTTCTTC. Its protein is CASSLGLAGGQFF. Supplemented by reference TRBV7-2 and TRBJ2-1, the full variable domain reads GAGVSQSPSNKVTEKGKDVELRCDPISGHTALYWYRQSLGQGLEFLIYFQGNSAPDKSGLPSDRFSAERTGGSVSTLTIQRTQQEDSAVYLCASSLGLAGGQFFGPGTRLTVL.

The chain employs TRBV6-6 and TRBJ2-1; the match to TRBD2 covers 10 bases. V trimming: 5 bases; J trimming: 2 bases; junction bases outside the gene matches: 6. The CDR3 sequence is 16 residues long. Germline CDR1 MNHNY, CDR2 SVGAGI (reference sequence). The CDR3 reads CASSPSGGPTYNEQFF. CDR3 coding DNA: TGTGCCAGCAGTCCTAGCGGGGGCCCTACCTACAATGAGCAGTTCTTC.

This chain uses TRBV29-1 with TRBJ2-5; tentatively, D is TRBD1 (5 bases). V lost 6 bases to trimming and J lost 5 bases, with 13 bases between them. CDR3 length: 12 amino acids. Germline-derived CDR1 and CDR2 are SQVTM and ANQGSEA. The CDR3 sequence: CSVNRIAETQYF. For the CDR3, the DNA is TGCAGCGTGAACAGGATCGCGGAGACCCAGTACTTC.

This clonotype was found many times. This sequence joins TRBV29-1 and TRBJ1-1; 8 positions match TRBD1. The CDR3 runs 14 residues. CDR1 SQVTM and CDR2 ANQGSEA come from the germline V gene. V shed 6 bases, J shed 1 base, and the junction held 7 bases outside the gene matches. The CDR3 loop reads CSVSTGGRNTEAFF. As DNA, the CDR3 is TGCAGCGTGTCCACAGGGGGGAGGAACACTGAAGCTTTCTTT. Based on the CDR3 plus reference TRBV29-1 and TRBJ1-1, the full variable domain is SAVISQKPSRDICQRGTSLTIQCQVDSQVTMMFWYRQQPGQSLTLIATANQGSEATYESGFVIDKFPISRPNLTFSTLTVSNMSPEDSSIYLCSVSTGGRNTEAFFGQGTRLTVV.

The chain uses TRBV5-1 and TRBJ1-6; 8 nucleotides align to TRBD1. CDR1 is SGHRS and CDR2 is YFSETQ in the germline V gene. Trimming cost V 3 bases and J 5 bases; bases outside gene matches: 7. The CDR3 runs 16 residues. CDR3 sequence reads: CASSSATGVNNSPLHF. In DNA, the CDR3 is TGCGCCAGCAGCTCGGCGACAGGGGTAAATAATTCACCCCTCCACTTT.

V usage is TRBV15 and J usage is TRBJ2-4; 15 bases align to TRBD2. CDR3 size: 20 residues. J gave up 3 bases and V 0 bases, and 9 bases lay outside the gene matches. CDR1 and CDR2 (germline): LNHNV, YYDKDF (reference sequence). As DNA, the CDR3 is TGTGCCACCAGCAGAGATATAGGACTAGCGGGGGGGTCTGGCAAAAACATTCAGTACTTC. Protein sequence: CATSRDIGLAGGSGKNIQYF.

This clonotype was seen a single time. The chain couples TRBV11-3 to TRBJ2-1; TRBD2 matches at 10 bases. Trimming took 4 bases from V and 5 from J; bases not matched to a gene: 2. CDR1 is SGHNT and CDR2 is YENEEA in the germline V gene. This CDR3 comprises 14 residues. The CDR3 coding sequence is TGTGCCAGCAGCTCCAGCGGGGGGGACAATGAGCAGTTCTTC. Encoded protein: CASSSSGGDNEQFF.

This clonotype was detected only a few times. V gene TRBV6-2 or TRBV6-3 combines with J gene TRBJ1-4, with TRBD1 identical over 11 bases. The CDR3 spans 15 residues. The germline gives CDR1 MNHEY, CDR2 SVGEGT. Trimming cost V 5 bases and J 7 bases; bases outside gene matches: 6. This CDR3 reads CASSRTGGRGEKLFF. CDR3 DNA sequence: TGTGCCAGCAGTCGGACAGGGGGCAGAGGTGAAAAACTGTTTTTT.

The chain has TRBV20-1 and TRBJ1-5; TRBD1 is a possible D gene (5 bases). This CDR3 has 15 amino acids. Trimming stripped 5 bases from V and 0 bases from J, with 14 bases between. The germline V gene encodes CDR1 DFQATT and CDR2 SNEGSKA (reference sequence). The CDR3 here is CSARGGGYSNQPQHF. CDR3 DNA sequence: TGCAGTGCTCGCGGGGGGGGTTATAGCAATCAGCCCCAGCATTTT.

This chain joins TRBV11-2 and TRBJ2-2, with 7 bases lining up with TRBD1. Germline CDR1 is SGHAT and CDR2 is FQNNGV. The V gene end was trimmed by 1 base and the J gene end by 6 bases; junction bases not matched to a gene: 11. There are 17 residues in the CDR3. The CDR3 spells CASSLGVRQGIAGELFF. The CDR3 region has the DNA TGTGCCAGCAGCTTAGGCGTCCGACAGGGTATCGCCGGGGAGCTGTTTTTT.

This clonotype was seen more than once but under ten times. The chain has TRBV7-2 and TRBJ2-3; 7 bases are shared with TRBD2. J was trimmed by 2 bases and V by 4 bases; bases with no gene match: 9. In germline, CDR1 is SGHTA, CDR2 FQGNSA. The length of the CDR3 is 16 residues. This chain's CDR3 is CASSSSGLGTTDTQYF. CDR3 in DNA: TGTGCCAGCAGCTCATCCGGACTAGGCACCACAGATACGCAGTATTTT.

At least ten counts were recorded for this clonotype. V usage is TRBV20-1 and J usage is TRBJ2-7, with D possibly matching TRBD2 (6 bases). V lost 6 bases and J lost 3, with 15 bases in between. This CDR3 comprises 13 residues. Germline V gene lookup returns CDR1 DFQATT and CDR2 SNEGSKA (reference sequence). CDR3 sequence (DNA): TGCAGTGCCGGGGGTGGGGTAGACTACGAGCAGTACGTC. Its translation: CSAGGGVDYEQYV.

The J gene is TRBJ2-3, the V gene TRBV7-2; 9 nucleotides line up with TRBD1. V lost 5 bases, J lost 1 base, and 7 bases stayed unmatched. Germline loops: CDR1 SGHTA, CDR2 FQGNSA. This CDR3 is 16 amino acids long. The CDR3 loop is CASSPRQGVGTDTQYF. CDR3 nucleotide sequence: TGTGCCAGCAGCCCTCGACAGGGGGTCGGCACAGATACGCAGTATTTT.

The chain has TRBV12-3 or TRBV12-4 and TRBJ2-4; tentative D call: TRBD2 (6 bases). The V end lost 4 bases, the J end lost 1 base, and 17 bases lay between the germline ends. The CDR3 runs 17 residues. The CDR3 DNA reads as TGTGCCAGCAGTTGGGAGGAGGGTCCAGGGGCCAAAAACATTCAGTACTTC. Encoded protein: CASSWEEGPGAKNIQYF.

This clonotype has a handful of counts. This rearrangement joins TRBV7-6 to TRBJ1-2; D unresolved. The CDR3 sequence is 15 residues long. Germline V gene data show CDR1 as SGHVS and CDR2 as FNYEAQ. V lost 1 base and J 1 base, leaving 10 bases between the germline ends. This chain's CDR3 is CASSLGTDINYGYTF. DNA for the CDR3: TGTGCCAGCAGCTTAGGGACGGATATTAACTATGGCTACACCTTC.

Many counts were recorded for this clonotype. The chain recombines TRBV20-1 with TRBJ1-1, with D possibly TRBD1 on 6 matching bases. V lost 5 bases to trimming and J lost 0 bases, with 7 bases between them. The V gene's germline CDR1 is DFQATT and CDR2 SNEGSKA (reference sequence). This CDR3 has 12 residues. CDR3 protein: CSAGQLNTEAFF. CDR3 sequence (DNA): TGCAGTGCTGGACAGCTGAACACTGAAGCTTTCTTT.

This clonotype appeared many times. The chain couples TRBV20-1 to TRBJ2-1; maybe TRBD2 (7 bases). The CDR3 runs 16 residues. Per germline, CDR1 DFQATT and CDR2 SNEGSKA (reference sequence). The V and J ends lost 2 bases and 7 bases respectively, with 21 bases between them. The CDR3 nucleotides are TGCAGTGCTAGAAGGTTGCGGGCGGGGGCAGGGAATGAGCAGTTCTTC. Protein: CSARRLRAGAGNEQFF.

This clonotype showed up just a few times. The chain is built from TRBV5-1 and TRBJ2-7; 7 bases agree with TRBD1. The V gene's germline CDR1 is SGHRS and CDR2 YFSETQ. There are 14 residues in the CDR3. Trimming cost V 5 bases and J 0 bases; bases outside gene matches: 5. The CDR3 here is CASRAGTDSYEQYF. The CDR3 nucleotides read TGCGCCAGCAGGGCCGGGACAGACTCCTACGAGCAGTACTTC.

This clonotype was detected many times. V is TRBV5-1 and J is TRBJ2-3; D gene ambiguous. Germline V gene data show CDR1 as SGHRS and CDR2 as YFSETQ. Trimming took 6 bases from V and 0 from J, leaving 11 bases between them. This CDR3 comprises 14 residues. CDR3 sequence (DNA): TGCGCCAGCAACACTGGGGTCAGCACAGATACGCAGTATTTT. Translating it yields CASNTGVSTDTQYF.

This clonotype showed up just a few times. This chain connects TRBV11-2 to TRBJ2-7, with D maybe TRBD1 (5 bases). The CDR3 has 20 residues. CDR1 and CDR2 from the germline V gene are SGHAT and FQNNGV. The V gene lost 5 bases and the J gene lost 3 bases, with 32 bases spanning the gap. CDR3 in amino acids: CASSPNQPGWGSGIFYEQYV. Written as DNA, the CDR3 is TGTGCCAGCAGCCCCAATCAACCAGGGTGGGGCTCCGGCATCTTCTACGAGCAGTACGTC.

This clonotype was observed at least ten times. The chain combines TRBV5-6 with TRBJ1-2, with D uncertain. Deletions cut 3 bases from V and 7 bases from J, with 7 bases between. The CDR3 is 11 amino acids. Germline V lookup: CDR1 SGHDT, CDR2 YYEEEE. CDR3 loop: CASSSGFGYTF. The CDR3 DNA follows: TGTGCCAGCAGCTCGGGCTTTGGCTACACCTTC.

Ten or more counts support this clonotype. The chain is built from TRBV13 and TRBJ2-1, with D possibly called TRBD1 or TRBD2 (5 bases each). The CDR3 runs to 15 residues. Germline assignment: CDR1 PRHDT and CDR2 FYEKMQ (reference sequence). V lost 4 bases, J lost 13 bases, and 23 bases lay in between. CDR3 amino acids: CASSSRDGHWLGQFF. The CDR3 DNA is TGTGCCAGCAGCTCCCGGGACGGACATTGGCTGGGACAGTTCTTC. The whole variable domain, remainder taken from reference TRBV13 and TRBJ2-1, is AAGVIQSPRHLIKEKRETATLKCYPIPRHDTVYWYQQGPGQDPQFLISFYEKMQSDKGSIPDRFSAQQFSDYHSELNMSSLELGDSALYFCASSSRDGHWLGQFFGPGTRLTVL.

The rearrangement links TRBV6-5 to TRBJ2-7; D possibly corresponds to TRBD1 (5 bases). Between the trimmed V and J ends, which lost 5 bases and 5 bases, there was a span of 10 bases. CDR3 size: 12 residues. CDR1 and CDR2 (germline): MNHEY, SVGAGI. The CDR3 loop reads CASSPDSHEQYV. CDR3 in DNA: TGTGCCAGCAGTCCAGACAGCCACGAGCAGTACGTC.

This clonotype was observed a handful of times. The V gene is TRBV20-1, the J gene TRBJ1-4, with 9 bases fitting TRBD1. The CDR3 sequence is 13 residues long. The V segment lost 6 bases and the J segment 8 bases; nucleotides outside the gene matches: 7. The V gene's germline CDR1 is DFQATT and CDR2 SNEGSKA (reference sequence). This chain's CDR3 is CSAEDRGGEKLFF. DNA of the CDR3: TGCAGTGCGGAAGACAGGGGGGGCGAAAAACTGTTTTTT.

The chain combines TRBV12-3 or TRBV12-4 with TRBJ2-1; D assignment may be TRBD1 or TRBD2 (6 bases each). This CDR3 comprises 18 residues. V was pared by 5 bases and J by 0 bases, with 20 bases between. The CDR3 loop reads CASSKRGPPQSSYNEQFF. The DNA of the CDR3 is TGTGCCAGCAGTAAACGGGGGCCCCCCCAAAGCTCCTACAATGAGCAGTTCTTC.